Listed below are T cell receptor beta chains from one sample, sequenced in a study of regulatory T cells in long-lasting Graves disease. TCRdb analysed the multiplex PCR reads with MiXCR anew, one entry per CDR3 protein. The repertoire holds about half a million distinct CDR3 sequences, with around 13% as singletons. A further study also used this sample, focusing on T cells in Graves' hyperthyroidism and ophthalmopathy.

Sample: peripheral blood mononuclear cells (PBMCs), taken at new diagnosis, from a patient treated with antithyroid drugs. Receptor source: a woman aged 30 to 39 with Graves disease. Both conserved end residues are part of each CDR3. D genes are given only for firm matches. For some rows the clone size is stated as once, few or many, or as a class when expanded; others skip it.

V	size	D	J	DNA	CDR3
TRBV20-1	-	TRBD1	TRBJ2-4	TGCAGTGCTGTAGTTACAGGGGGCACAAACATTCAGTACTTC	CSAVVTGGTNIQYF
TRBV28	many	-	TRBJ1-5	TGTGCCAGCAGTTCGCCAAGCGGCAATCAGCCCCAGCATTTT	CASSSPSGNQPQHF
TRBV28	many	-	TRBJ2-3	TGTGCCAGCAGTCTACAGCGCCCTAGCACAGATACGCAGTATTTT	CASSLQRPSTDTQYF
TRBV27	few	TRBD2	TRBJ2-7	TGTGCCAGCCGAGCACTAGGCGGGAGCTCCTACGAGCAGTACTTC	CASRALGGSSYEQYF
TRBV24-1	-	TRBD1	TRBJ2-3	TGTGCCACCAGTGATTCAAGAGGGGGCGCCTTCACAGATACGCAGTATTTT	CATSDSRGGAFTDTQYF
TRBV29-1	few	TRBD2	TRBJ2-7	TGCAGCGCTACGACTAGCGGTCCCTACGAGCAGTACTTC	CSATTSGPYEQYF
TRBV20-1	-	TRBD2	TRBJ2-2	TGCAGTGCTAGGAACCCGGGACTAGCGGGAGGGGCCGGGGAGCTGTTTTTT	CSARNPGLAGGAGELFF
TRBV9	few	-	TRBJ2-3	TGTGCCAGCAGCGTTCATGGGCCAGATACGCAGTATTTT	CASSVHGPDTQYF
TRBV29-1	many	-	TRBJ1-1	TGCAGCGTTGGTGGTCAGTACACTGAAGCTTTCTTT	CSVGGQYTEAFF
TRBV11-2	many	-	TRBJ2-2	TGTGCCAGCAGCTGGGGTCCGAACACCGGGGAGCTGTTTTTT	CASSWGPNTGELFF